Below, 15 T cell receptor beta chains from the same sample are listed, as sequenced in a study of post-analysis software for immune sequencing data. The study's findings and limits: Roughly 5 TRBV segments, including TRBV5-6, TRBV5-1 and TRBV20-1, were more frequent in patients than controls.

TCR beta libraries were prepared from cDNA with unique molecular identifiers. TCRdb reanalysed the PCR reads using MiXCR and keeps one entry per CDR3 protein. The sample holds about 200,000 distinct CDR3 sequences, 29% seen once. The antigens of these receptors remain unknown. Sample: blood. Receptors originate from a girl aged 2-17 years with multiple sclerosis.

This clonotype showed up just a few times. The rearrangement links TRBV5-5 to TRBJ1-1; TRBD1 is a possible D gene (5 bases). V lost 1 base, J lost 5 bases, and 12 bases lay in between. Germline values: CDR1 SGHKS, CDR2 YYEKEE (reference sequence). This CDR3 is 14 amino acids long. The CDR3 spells CASSLWQGGTEAFF. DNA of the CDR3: TGTGCCAGCAGCTTGTGGCAGGGTGGAACTGAAGCTTTCTTT.

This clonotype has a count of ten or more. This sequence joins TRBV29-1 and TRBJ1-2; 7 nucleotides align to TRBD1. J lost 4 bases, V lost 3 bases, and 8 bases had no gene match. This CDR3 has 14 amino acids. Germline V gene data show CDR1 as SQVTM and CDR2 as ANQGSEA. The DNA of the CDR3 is TGCAGCGTTGACTACAGGGGCGCCGGCTATGGCTACACCTTC. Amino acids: CSVDYRGAGYGYTF.

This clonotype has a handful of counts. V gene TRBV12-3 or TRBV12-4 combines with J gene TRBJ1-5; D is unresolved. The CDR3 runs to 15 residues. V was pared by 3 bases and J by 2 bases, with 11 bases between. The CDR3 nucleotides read TGTGCCAGCAGTTTTGACGTTGATGGCAATCAGCCCCAGCATTTT. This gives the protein CASSFDVDGNQPQHF.

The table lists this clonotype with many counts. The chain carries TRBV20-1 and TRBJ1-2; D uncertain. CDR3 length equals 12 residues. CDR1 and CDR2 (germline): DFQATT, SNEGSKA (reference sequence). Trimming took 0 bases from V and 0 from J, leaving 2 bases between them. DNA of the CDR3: TGCAGTGCTAGAGAGCCTAACTATGGCTACACCTTC. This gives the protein CSAREPNYGYTF.

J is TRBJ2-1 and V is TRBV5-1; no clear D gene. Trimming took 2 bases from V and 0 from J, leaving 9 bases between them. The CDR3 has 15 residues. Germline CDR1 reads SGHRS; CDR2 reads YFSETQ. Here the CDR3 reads CASSFDTRSYNEQFF. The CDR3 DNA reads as TGCGCCAGCAGCTTCGACACCCGCTCCTACAATGAGCAGTTCTTC. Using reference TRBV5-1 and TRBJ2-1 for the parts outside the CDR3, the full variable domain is KAGVTQTPRYLIKTRGQQVTLSCSPISGHRSVSWYQQTPGQGLQFLFEYFSETQRNKGNFPGRFSGRQFSNSRSEMNVSTLELGDSALYLCASSFDTRSYNEQFFGPGTRLTVL.

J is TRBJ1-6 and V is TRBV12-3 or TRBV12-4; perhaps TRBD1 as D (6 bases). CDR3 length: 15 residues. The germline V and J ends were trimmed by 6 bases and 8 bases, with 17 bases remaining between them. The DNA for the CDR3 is TGTGCCAGCAGGTCCCGGGACAAGGGAGATTCACCCCTCCACTTT. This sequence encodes CASRSRDKGDSPLHF.

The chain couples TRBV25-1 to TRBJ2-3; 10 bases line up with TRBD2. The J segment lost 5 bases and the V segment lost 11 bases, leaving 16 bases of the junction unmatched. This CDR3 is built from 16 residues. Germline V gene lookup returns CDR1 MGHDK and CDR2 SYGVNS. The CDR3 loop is CAGPGLATRRGDTQYF. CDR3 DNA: TGTGCCGGTCCGGGACTAGCGACCCGGCGGGGAGATACGCAGTATTTT.

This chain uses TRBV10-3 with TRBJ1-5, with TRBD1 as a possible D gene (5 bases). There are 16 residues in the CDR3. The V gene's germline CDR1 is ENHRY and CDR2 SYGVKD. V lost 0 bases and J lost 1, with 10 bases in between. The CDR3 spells CAISESKGKSNQPQHF. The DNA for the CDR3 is TGTGCCATCAGTGAGTCGAAGGGGAAGAGCAATCAGCCCCAGCATTTT.

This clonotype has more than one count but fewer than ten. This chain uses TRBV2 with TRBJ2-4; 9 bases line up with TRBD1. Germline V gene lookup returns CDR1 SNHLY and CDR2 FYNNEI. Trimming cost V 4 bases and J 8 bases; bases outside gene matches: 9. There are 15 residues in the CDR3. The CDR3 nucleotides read TGTGCCAGCAGTGGTAACAGGGGGCTGGGGGACATTCAGTACTTC. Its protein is CASSGNRGLGDIQYF.

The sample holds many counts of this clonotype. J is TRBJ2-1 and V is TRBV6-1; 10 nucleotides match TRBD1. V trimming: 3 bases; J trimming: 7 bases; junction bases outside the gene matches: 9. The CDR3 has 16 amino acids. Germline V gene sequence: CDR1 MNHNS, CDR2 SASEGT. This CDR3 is CASSDLTGGDLNEQFF. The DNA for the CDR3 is TGTGCCAGCAGTGACCTGACAGGGGGCGACTTGAATGAGCAGTTCTTC.

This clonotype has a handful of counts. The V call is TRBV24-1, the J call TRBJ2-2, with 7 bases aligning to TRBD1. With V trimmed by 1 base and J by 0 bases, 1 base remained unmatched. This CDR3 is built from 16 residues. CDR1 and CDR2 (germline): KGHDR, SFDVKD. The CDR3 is CATSDFQGANTGELFF. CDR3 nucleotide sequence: TGTGCCACCAGTGATTTCCAGGGGGCGAACACCGGGGAGCTGTTTTTT.

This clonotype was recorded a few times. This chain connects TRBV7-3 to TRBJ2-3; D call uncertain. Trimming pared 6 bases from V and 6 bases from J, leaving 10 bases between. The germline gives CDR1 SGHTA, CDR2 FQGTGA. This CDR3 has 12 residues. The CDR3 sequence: CASSKTSDTQYF. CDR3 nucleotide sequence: TGTGCCAGCAGTAAGACATCTGATACGCAGTATTTT.

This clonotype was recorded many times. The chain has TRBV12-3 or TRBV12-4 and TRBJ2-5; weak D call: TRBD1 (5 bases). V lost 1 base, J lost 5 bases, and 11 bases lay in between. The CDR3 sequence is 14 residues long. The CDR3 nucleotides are TGTGCCAGCAGTTTAGGTAGCAGGGATGAGACCCAGTACTTC. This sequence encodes CASSLGSRDETQYF.

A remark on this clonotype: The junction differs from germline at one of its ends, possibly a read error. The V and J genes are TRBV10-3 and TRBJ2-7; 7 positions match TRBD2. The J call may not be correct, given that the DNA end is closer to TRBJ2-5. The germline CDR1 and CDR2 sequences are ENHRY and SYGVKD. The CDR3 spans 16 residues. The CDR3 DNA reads TGCGCCATCAGTGAACGCGGGAGCCGGGGAATGGAGACCCAGTACTTC. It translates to CAISERGSRGMETQYF.

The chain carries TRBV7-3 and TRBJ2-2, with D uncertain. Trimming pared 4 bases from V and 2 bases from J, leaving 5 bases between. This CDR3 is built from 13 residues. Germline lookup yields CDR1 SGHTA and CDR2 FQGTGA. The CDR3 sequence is CASSYLNTGELFF. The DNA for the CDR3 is TGTGCCAGCAGCTATCTTAACACCGGGGAGCTGTTTTTT.